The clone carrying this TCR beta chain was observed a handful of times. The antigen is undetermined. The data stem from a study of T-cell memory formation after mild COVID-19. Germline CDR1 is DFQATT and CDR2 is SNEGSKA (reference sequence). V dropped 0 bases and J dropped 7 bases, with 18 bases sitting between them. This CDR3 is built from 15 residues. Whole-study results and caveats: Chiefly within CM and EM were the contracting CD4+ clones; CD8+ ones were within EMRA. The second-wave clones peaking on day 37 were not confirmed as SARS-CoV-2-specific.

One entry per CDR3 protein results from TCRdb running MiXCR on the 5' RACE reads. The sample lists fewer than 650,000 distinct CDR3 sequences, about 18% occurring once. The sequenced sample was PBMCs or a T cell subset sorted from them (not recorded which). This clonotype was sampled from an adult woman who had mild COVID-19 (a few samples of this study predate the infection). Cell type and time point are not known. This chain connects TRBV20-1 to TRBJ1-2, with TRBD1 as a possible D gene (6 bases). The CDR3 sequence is CSARDPASGASGYTF. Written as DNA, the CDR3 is TGCAGTGCTAGAGACCCCGCCTCAGGGGCAAGTGGCTACACCTTC.